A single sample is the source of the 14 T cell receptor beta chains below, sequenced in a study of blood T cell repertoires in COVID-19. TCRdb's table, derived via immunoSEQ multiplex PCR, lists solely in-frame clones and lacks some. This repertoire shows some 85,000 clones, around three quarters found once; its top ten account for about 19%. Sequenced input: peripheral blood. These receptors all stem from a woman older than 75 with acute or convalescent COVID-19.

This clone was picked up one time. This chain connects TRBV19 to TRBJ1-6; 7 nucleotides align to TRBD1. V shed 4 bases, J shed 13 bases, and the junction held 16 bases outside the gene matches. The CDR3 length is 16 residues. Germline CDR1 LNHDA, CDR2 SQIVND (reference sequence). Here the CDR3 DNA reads TGTGCCAGTAGTAGGGGGACAGCTACTAATAAGTTTCCCCTCCACTTT. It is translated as CASSRGTATNKFPLHF.

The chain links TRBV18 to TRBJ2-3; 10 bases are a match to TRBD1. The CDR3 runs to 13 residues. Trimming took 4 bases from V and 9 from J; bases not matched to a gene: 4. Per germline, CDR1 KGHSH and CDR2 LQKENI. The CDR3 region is CASSLTGGDTQYF. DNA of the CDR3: TGTGCCAGCTCACTGACAGGGGGCGACACGCAGTATTTT.

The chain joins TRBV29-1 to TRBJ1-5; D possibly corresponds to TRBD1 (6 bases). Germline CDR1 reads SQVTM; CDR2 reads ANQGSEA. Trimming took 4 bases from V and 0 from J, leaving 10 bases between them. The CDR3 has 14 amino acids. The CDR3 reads CSVAQGNSNQPQHF. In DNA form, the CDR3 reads TGCAGCGTTGCGCAGGGGAATAGCAATCAGCCCCAGCATTTT. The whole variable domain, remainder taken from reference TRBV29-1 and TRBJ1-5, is SAVISQKPSRDICQRGTSLTIQCQVDSQVTMMFWYRQQPGQSLTLIATANQGSEATYESGFVIDKFPISRPNLTFSTLTVSNMSPEDSSIYLCSVAQGNSNQPQHFGDGTRLSIL.

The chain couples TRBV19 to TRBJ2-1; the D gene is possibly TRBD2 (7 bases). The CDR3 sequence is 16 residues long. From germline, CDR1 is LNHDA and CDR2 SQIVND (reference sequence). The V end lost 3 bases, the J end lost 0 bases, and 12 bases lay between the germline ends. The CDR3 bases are TGTGCCAGTAGTATTCCGGGGGGCCACTCCTACAATGAGCAGTTCTTC. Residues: CASSIPGGHSYNEQFF.

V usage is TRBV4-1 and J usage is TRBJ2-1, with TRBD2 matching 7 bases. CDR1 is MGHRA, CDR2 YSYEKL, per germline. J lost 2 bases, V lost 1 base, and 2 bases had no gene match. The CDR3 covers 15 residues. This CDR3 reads CASSQGLAAYNEQFF. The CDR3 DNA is TGCGCCAGCAGCCAAGGGCTAGCGGCCTACAATGAGCAGTTCTTC.

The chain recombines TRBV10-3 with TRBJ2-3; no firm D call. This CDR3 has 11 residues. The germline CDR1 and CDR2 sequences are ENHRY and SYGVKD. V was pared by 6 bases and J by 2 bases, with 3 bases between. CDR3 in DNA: TGTGCCATCAGCTACACAGATACGCAGTATTTT. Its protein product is CAISYTDTQYF.

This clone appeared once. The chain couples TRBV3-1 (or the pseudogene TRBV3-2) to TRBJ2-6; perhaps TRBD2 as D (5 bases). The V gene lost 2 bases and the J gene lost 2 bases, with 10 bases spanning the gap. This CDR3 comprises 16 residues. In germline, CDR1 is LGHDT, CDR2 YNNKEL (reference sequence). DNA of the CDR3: TGTGCCAGCAGCCAAAGAGGGTCGACTGGGGCCAACGTCCTGACTTTC. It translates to CASSQRGSTGANVLTF.

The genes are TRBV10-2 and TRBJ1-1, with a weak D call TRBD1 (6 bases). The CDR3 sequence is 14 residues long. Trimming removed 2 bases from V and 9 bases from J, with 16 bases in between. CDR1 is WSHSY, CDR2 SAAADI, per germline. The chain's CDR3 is CASSEPGDGEKAFF. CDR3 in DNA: TGCGCCAGCAGTGAGCCAGGGGACGGTGAAAAAGCTTTCTTT.

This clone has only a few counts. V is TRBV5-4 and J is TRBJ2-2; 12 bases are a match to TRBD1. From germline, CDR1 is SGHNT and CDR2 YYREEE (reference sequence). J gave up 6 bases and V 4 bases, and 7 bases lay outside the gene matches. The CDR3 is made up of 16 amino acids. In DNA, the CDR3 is TGTGCCAGCAGCCCCCGGGGACAGGGGGCGGCCGGGGAGCTGTTTTTT. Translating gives CASSPRGQGAAGELFF.

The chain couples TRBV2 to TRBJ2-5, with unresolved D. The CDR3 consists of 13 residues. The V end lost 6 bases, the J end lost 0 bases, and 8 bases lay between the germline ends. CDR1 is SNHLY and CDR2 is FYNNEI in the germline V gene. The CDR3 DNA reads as TGTGCCAGCAGGTTGAGGTACCAAGAGACCCAGTACTTC. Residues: CASRLRYQETQYF.

The CDR3 nucleotides read TGTGCCTGGAGTCGTGAGACCCAGTACTTC. Translated: CAWSRETQYF. The J gene is TRBJ2-5, the V gene TRBV30; D is unresolved. V was shortened by 2 bases and J by 5 bases, with 3 bases between the two germline ends. The length of the CDR3 is 10 residues. The germline gives CDR1 GTSNPN, CDR2 SVGIG (reference sequence).

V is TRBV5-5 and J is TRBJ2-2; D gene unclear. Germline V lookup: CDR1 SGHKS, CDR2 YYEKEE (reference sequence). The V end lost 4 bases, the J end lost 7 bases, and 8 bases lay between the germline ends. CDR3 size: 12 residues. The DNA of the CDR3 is TGTGCCAGCAGCCCCATCGGCGGGGAGCTGTTTTTT. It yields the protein CASSPIGGELFF.

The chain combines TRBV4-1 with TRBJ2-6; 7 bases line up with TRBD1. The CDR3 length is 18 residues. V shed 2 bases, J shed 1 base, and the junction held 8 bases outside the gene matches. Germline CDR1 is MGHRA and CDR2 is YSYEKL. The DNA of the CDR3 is TGCGCCAGCAGCCAACGACCGGGACAGATATCTGGGGCCAACGTCCTGACTTTC. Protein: CASSQRPGQISGANVLTF.

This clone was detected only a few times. CDR3 protein: CASSWGNRATNEKLFF. The CDR3 DNA follows: TGTGCCAGCAGTTGGGGGAACAGGGCAACTAATGAAAAACTGTTTTTT. The chain joins TRBV27 to TRBJ1-4; tentatively, D is TRBD1 (6 bases). The length of the CDR3 is 16 residues. Trimming took 4 bases from V and 0 from J, leaving 12 bases between them. Germline V gene lookup returns CDR1 MNHEY and CDR2 SMNVEV (reference sequence). Full variable domain (missing parts from reference TRBV27 and TRBJ1-4): EAQVTQNPRYLITVTGKKLTVTCSQNMNHEYMSWYRQDPGLGLRQIYYSMNVEVTDKGDVPEGYKVSRKEKRNFPLILESPSPNQTSLYFCASSWGNRATNEKLFFGSGTQLSVL.